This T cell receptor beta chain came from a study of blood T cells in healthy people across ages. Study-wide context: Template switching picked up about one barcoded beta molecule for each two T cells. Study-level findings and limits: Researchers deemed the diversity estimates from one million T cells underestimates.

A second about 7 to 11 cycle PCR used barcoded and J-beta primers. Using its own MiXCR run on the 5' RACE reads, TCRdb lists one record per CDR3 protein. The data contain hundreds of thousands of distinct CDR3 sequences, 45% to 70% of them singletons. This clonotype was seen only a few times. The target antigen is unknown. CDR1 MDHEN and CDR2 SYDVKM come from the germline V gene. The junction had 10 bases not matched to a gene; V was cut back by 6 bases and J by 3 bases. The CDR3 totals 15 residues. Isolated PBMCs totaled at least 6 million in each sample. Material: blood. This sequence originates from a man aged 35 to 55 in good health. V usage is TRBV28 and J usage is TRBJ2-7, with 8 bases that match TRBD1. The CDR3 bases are TGTGCCAGCAGAGCCGCGAGGGACAGGTTCTACGAGCAGTACTTC. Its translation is CASRAARDRFYEQYF.